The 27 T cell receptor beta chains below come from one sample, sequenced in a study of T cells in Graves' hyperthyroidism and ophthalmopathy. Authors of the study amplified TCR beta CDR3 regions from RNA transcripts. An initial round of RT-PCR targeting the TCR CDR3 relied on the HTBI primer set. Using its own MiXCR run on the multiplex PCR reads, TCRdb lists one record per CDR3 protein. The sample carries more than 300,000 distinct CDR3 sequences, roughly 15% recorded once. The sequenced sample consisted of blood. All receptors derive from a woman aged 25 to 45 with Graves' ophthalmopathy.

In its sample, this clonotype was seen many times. The CDR3 spells CASSVVVAPGEQFF. CDR3 coding DNA: TGTGCCAGCAGCGTGGTGGTCGCCCCAGGCGAGCAGTTCTTC. The chain combines TRBV9 with TRBJ2-1; the D is unclear. The CDR3 is made up of 14 amino acids. The V end was cut by 2 bases, the J end by 10 bases, with 16 bases between. The V gene's germline CDR1 is SGDLS and CDR2 YYNGEE.

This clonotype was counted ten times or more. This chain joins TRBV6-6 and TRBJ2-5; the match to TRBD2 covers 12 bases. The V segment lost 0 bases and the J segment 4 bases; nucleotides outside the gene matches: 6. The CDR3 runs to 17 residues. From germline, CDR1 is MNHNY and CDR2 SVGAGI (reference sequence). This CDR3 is CASSYSMTSGGRETQYF. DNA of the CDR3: TGTGCCAGCAGTTACTCGATGACTAGCGGGGGCAGAGAGACCCAGTACTTC.

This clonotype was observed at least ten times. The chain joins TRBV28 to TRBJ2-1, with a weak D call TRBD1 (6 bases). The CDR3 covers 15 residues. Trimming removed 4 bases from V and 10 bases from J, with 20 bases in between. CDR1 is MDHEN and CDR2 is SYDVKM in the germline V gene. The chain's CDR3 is CASSYDRFPPREQFF. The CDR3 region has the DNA TGTGCCAGCAGTTATGACAGGTTTCCCCCAAGGGAGCAGTTCTTC.

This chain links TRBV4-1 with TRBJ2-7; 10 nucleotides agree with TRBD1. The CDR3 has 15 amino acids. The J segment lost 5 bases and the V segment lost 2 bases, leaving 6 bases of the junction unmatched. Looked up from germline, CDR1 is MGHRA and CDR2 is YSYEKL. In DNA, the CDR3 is TGCGCCAGCAGCCAACATGGACAGGGGGGGGACGAGCAGTACTTC. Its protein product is CASSQHGQGGDEQYF.

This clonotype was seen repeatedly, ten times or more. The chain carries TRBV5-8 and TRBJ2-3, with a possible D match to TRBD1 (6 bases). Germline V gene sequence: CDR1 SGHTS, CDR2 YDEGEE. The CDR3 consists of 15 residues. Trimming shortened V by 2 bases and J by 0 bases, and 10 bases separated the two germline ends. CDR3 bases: TGTGCCAGCAGCTTCAGGGGATATAGCACAGATACGCAGTATTTT. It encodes CASSFRGYSTDTQYF.

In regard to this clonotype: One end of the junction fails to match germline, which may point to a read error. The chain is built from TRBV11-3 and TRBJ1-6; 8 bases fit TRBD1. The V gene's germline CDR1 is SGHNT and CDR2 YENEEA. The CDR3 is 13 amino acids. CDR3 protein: CGSSPDRDSPLHF. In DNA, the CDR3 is TGTGGCAGCAGCCCGGACAGGGATTCACCCCTCCACTTT.

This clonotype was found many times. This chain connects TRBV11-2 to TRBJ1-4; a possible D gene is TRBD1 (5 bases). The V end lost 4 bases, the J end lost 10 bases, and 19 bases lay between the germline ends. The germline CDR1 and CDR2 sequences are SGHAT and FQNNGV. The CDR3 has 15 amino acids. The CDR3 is CASSSTSDTIGKLFF. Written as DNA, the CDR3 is TGTGCCAGCAGCTCAACCTCGGACACTATCGGAAAACTGTTTTTT.

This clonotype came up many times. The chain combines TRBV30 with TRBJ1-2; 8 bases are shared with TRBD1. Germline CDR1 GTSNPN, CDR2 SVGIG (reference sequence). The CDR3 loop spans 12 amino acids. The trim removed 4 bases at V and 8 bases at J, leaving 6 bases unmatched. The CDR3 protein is CAWKGDRSGYTF. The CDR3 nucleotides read TGTGCCTGGAAGGGGGACAGGTCAGGCTACACCTTC.

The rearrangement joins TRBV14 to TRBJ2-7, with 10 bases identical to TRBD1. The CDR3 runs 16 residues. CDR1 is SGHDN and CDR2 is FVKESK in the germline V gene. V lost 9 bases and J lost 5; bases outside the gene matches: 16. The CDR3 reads CARTKTGGTARDEQYF. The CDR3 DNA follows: TGTGCCAGGACTAAGACAGGGGGCACGGCTCGAGACGAGCAGTACTTC.

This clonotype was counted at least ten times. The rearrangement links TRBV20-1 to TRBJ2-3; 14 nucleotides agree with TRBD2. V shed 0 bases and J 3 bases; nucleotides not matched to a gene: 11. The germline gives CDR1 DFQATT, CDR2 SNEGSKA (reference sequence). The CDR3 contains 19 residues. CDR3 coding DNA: TGCAGTGCTAGAGATTTCCGACTAGCGGGGGGGAAAAAGACAGATACGCAGTATTTT. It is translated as CSARDFRLAGGKKTDTQYF.

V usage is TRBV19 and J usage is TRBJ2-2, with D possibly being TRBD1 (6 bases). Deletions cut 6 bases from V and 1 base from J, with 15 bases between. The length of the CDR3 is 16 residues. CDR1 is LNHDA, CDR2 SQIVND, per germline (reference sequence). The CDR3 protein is CASRTHREWNTGELFF. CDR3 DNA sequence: TGTGCCAGTAGGACGCACAGGGAATGGAACACCGGGGAGCTGTTTTTT.

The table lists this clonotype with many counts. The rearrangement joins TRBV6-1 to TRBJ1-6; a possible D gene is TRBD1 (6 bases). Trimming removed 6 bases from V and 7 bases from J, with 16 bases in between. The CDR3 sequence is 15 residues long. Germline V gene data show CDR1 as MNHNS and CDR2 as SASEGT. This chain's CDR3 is CASSLGQIPNSPLHF. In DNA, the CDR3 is TGTGCCAGCAGCCTCGGACAGATCCCCAATTCACCCCTCCACTTT.

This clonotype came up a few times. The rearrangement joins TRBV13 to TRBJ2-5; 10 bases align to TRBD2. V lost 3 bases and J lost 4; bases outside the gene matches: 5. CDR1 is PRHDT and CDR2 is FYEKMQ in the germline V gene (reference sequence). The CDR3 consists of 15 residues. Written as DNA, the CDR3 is TGTGCCAGCAGCTTGCCAGCGGGGGGGCTAGAGACCCAGTACTTC. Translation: CASSLPAGGLETQYF.

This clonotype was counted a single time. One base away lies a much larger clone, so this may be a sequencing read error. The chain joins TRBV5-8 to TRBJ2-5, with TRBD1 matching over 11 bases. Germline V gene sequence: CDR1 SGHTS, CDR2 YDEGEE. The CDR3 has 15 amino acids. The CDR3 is CASSLGDRGGETRYF. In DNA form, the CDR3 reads TGTGCCAGCAGCTTGGGGGACAGGGGGGGCGAGACCCGGTACTTC. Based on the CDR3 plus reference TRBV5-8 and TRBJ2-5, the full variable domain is EAGVTQSPTHLIKTRGQQATLRCSPISGHTSVYWYQQALGLGLQFLLWYDEGEERNRGNFPPRFSGRQFPNYSSELNVNALELEDSALYLCASSLGDRGGETRYFGPGTRLLVL.

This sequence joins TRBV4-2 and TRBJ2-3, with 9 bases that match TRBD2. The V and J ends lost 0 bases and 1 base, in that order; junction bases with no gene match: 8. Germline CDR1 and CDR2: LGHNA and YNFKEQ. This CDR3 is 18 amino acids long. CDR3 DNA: TGTGCCAGCAGCCAAGATTTCGGGCTAGCGGGACGCACAGATACGCAGTATTTT. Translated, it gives CASSQDFGLAGRTDTQYF.

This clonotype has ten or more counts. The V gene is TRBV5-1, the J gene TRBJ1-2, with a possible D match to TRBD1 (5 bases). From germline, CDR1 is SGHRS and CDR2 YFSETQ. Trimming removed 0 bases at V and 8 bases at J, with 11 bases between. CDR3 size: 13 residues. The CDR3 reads CASSLGQPDGYTF. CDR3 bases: TGCGCCAGCAGCTTGGGACAGCCAGACGGCTACACCTTC.

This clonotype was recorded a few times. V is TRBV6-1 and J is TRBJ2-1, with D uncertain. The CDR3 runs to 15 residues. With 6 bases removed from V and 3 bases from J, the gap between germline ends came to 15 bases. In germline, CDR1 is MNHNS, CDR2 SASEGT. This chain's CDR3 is CASSPAPQNYNEQFF. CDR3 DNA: TGTGCCAGCAGCCCTGCCCCACAAAACTACAATGAGCAGTTCTTC.

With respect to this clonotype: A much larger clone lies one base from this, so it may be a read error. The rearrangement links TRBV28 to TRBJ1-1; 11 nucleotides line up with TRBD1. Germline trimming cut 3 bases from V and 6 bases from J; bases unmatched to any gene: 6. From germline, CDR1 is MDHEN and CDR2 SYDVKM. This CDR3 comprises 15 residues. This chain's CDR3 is CASSFPSGQGAEAFF. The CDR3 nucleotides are TGTGCCAGCAGTTTCCCGTCGGGACAGGGGGCTGAAGCTTTCTTT.

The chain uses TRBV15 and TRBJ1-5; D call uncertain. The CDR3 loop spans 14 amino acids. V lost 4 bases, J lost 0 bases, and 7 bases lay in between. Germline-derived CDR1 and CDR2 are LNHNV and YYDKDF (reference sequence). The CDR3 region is CATSNRYSNQPQHF. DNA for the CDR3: TGTGCCACCAGCAACAGATATAGCAATCAGCCCCAGCATTTT.

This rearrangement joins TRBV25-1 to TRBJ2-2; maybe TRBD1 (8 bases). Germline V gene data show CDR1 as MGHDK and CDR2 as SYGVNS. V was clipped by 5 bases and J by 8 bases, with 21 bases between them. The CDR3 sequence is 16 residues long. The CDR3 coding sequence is TGTGCCAGCAGTTTACCAGGACAGGGAGGGAAGGGGGAGCTGTTTTTT. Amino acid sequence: CASSLPGQGGKGELFF.

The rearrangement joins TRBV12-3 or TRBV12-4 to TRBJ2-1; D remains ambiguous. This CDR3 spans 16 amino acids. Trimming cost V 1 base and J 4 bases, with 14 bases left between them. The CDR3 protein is CASSLVRAAGYNEQFF. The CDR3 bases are TGTGCCAGCAGTTTAGTTAGGGCGGCAGGATACAATGAGCAGTTCTTC.

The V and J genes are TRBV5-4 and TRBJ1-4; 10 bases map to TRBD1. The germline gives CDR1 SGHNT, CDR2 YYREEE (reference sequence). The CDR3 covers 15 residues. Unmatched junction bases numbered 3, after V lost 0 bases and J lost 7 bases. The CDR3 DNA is TGTGCCAGCAGCTTGGCCGGACAGGGGGGTGAAAAACTGTTTTTT. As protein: CASSLAGQGGEKLFF. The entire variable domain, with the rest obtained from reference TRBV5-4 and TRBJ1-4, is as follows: ETGVTQSPTHLIKTRGQQVTLRCSSQSGHNTVSWYQQALGQGPQFIFQYYREEENGRGNFPPRFSGLQFPNYSSELNVNALELDDSALYLCASSLAGQGGEKLFFGSGTQLSVL.

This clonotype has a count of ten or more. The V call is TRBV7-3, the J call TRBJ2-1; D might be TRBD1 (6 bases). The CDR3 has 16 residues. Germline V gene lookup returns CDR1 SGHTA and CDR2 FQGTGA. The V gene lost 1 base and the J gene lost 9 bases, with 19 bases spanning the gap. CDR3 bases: TGTGCCAGCAGCTTAAAAGCCACAGGGTCTCCTGCTGAGCAGTTCTTC. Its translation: CASSLKATGSPAEQFF.

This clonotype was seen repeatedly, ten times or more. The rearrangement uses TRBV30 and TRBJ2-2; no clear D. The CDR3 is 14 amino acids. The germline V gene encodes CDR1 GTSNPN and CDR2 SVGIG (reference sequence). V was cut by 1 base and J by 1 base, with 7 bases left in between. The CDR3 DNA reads TGTGCCTGGAGTGGTGTACTGAACACCGGGGAGCTGTTTTTT. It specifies CAWSGVLNTGELFF.

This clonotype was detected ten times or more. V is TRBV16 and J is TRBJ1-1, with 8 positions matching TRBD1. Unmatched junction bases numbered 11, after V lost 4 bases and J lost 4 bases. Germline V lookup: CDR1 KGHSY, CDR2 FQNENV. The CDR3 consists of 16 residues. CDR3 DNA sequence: TGTGCCAGCAGCCCAACAATACGACAGGGGATCACTGAAGCTTTCTTT. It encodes CASSPTIRQGITEAFF.

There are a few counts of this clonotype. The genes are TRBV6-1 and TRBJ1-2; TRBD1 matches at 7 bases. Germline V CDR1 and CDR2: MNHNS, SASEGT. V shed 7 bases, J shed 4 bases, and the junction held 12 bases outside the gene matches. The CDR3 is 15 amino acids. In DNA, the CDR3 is TGTGCCAGCACCCCCTTCCCGGGACAGCCCTATGGCTACACCTTC. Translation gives CASTPFPGQPYGYTF.

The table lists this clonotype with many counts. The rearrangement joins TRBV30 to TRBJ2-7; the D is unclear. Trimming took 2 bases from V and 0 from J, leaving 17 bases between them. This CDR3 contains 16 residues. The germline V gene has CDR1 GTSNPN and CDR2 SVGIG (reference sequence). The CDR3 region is CAWSPRLANPSYEQYF. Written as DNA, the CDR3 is TGTGCCTGGAGTCCAAGGTTGGCTAATCCCTCCTACGAGCAGTACTTC. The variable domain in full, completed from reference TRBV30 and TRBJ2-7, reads SQTIHQWPATLVQPVGSPLSLECTVEGTSNPNLYWYRQAAGRGLQLLFYSVGIGQISSEVPQNLSASRPQDRQFILSSKKLLLSDSGFYLCAWSPRLANPSYEQYFGPGTRLTVT.